The 32 T cell receptor beta chains listed next were all sequenced from one sample in a study of T-cell reconstitution after alpha-beta-depleted transplantation in children. The authors prepared the TCRbeta library with unique molecular identifiers. Using its own MiXCR run on the PCR reads, TCRdb lists one record per CDR3 protein. In the table there are hundreds of thousands of distinct CDR3 sequences, around 9.5% of which are singletons. Here the sequenced sample was PBMCs from the stem cell graft donor, taken from the stem cell graft. These receptors were taken from a human donor who donated a stem cell graft to a child with acute lymphoblastic leukemia.

This clonotype has more than one count but fewer than ten. This sequence joins TRBV24-1 and TRBJ1-2; a possible D gene is TRBD1 (5 bases). Germline loops: CDR1 KGHDR, CDR2 SFDVKD. CDR3 size: 15 residues. V lost 3 bases to trimming and J lost 4 bases, with 14 bases between them. CDR3 region: CATSDTRDGTYGYTF. For the CDR3, the DNA is TGTGCCACCAGTGATACCCGGGACGGCACCTATGGCTACACCTTC.

This chain links TRBV3-1 with TRBJ2-2, with D uncertain. The CDR3 runs 12 residues. The germline gives CDR1 LGHDT, CDR2 YNNKEL (reference sequence). Trimming shortened V by 4 bases and J by 6 bases, and 6 bases separated the two germline ends. CDR3 protein: CASSPSPGELFF. CDR3 bases: TGTGCCAGCAGCCCATCCCCCGGGGAGCTGTTTTTT.

This clonotype was seen more than once but under ten times. The chain recombines TRBV7-9 with TRBJ1-1, with a tentative D call TRBD1 (6 bases). This CDR3 spans 14 amino acids. Germline assignment: CDR1 SEHNR and CDR2 FQNEAQ (reference sequence). The V and J ends lost 1 base and 5 bases respectively, with 11 bases between them. The CDR3 sequence is CASSLGGAWTEAFF. In DNA form, the CDR3 reads TGTGCCAGCAGCTTAGGGGGGGCCTGGACTGAAGCTTTCTTT.

There are many counts of this clonotype. The chain is built from TRBV19 and TRBJ2-7; unclear D gene. The germline gives CDR1 LNHDA, CDR2 SQIVND (reference sequence). V was pared by 3 bases and J by 3 bases, with 12 bases between. The CDR3 is 14 residues long. The CDR3 reads CASSIGVASYEQYF. The CDR3 DNA follows: TGTGCCAGTAGTATTGGAGTAGCCAGCTACGAGCAGTACTTC.

This clonotype appeared many times. The V and J genes are TRBV6-5 and TRBJ2-1; the D is unclear. The V gene lost 0 bases and the J gene lost 4 bases, with 16 bases spanning the gap. The CDR3 has 17 residues. Germline assignment: CDR1 MNHEY and CDR2 SVGAGI. The CDR3, as DNA: TGTGCCAGCAGTTACTCGCACTTACTTGCTGGGTACAATGAGCAGTTCTTC. It is translated as CASSYSHLLAGYNEQFF.

This clonotype was observed many times. The J gene is TRBJ2-7, the V gene TRBV7-2; tentative D call: TRBD1 (5 bases). Trimming took 1 base from V and 3 from J, leaving 7 bases between them. CDR1 and CDR2 (germline): SGHTA, FQGNSA. This CDR3 has 13 residues. The CDR3 coding sequence is TGTGCCAGCAGCTTAGGCAGGGTCTACGAGCAGTACTTC. It is translated as CASSLGRVYEQYF.

Many counts were recorded for this clonotype. V gene TRBV7-2 combines with J gene TRBJ2-1; D perhaps matches TRBD1 (5 bases). The CDR3 covers 16 residues. Germline V gene data show CDR1 as SGHTA and CDR2 as FQGNSA. V lost 2 bases to trimming and J lost 1 base, with 12 bases between them. The CDR3 protein is CASSLSHAGSYNEQFF. In DNA, the CDR3 is TGTGCCAGCAGCTTATCCCACGCAGGGTCCTACAATGAGCAGTTCTTC. The complete variable domain, with remaining parts taken from reference TRBV7-2 and TRBJ2-1, reads GAGVSQSPSNKVTEKGKDVELRCDPISGHTALYWYRQSLGQGLEFLIYFQGNSAPDKSGLPSDRFSAERTGGSVSTLTIQRTQQEDSAVYLCASSLSHAGSYNEQFFGPGTRLTVL.

The rearrangement uses TRBV4-1 and TRBJ2-1; no definite D call. V was cut by 1 base and J by 4 bases, with 11 bases left in between. The CDR3 consists of 15 residues. The germline CDR1 and CDR2 sequences are MGHRA and YSYEKL. The CDR3 here is CASSQGGTQYNEQFF. The CDR3, as DNA: TGCGCCAGCAGCCAAGGCGGAACACAATACAATGAGCAGTTCTTC.

This chain joins TRBV7-8 and TRBJ2-1; 11 bases fit TRBD1. Germline trimming cut 6 bases from V and 12 bases from J; bases unmatched to any gene: 7. The CDR3 is 13 residues long. Germline loops: CDR1 SGHVS, CDR2 FQNEAQ. DNA of the CDR3: TGTGCCAGCAGGGACAGGGGGCGCGTGGGGCAGTTCTTC. This translates into CASRDRGRVGQFF.

The chain is built from TRBV7-9 and TRBJ1-1; tentative D call: TRBD1 (6 bases). Trimming shortened V by 8 bases and J by 6 bases, and 19 bases separated the two germline ends. The germline V gene encodes CDR1 SEHNR and CDR2 FQNEAQ (reference sequence). The CDR3 has 14 amino acids. The CDR3 region is CASFLAGAPSEAFF. DNA for the CDR3: TGTGCCAGCTTCTTAGCAGGGGCCCCATCTGAAGCTTTCTTT.

This clonotype was picked up a small number of times. The chain recombines TRBV2 with TRBJ1-5; D uncertain. Germline loops: CDR1 SNHLY, CDR2 FYNNEI. The CDR3 has 16 amino acids. Deletions cut 7 bases from V and 0 bases from J, with 16 bases between. The CDR3 DNA follows: TGTGCCAGCATGTCACAGCAGCGATATAGCAATCAGCCCCAGCATTTT. Amino acid sequence: CASMSQQRYSNQPQHF.

The sample holds many counts of this clonotype. The genes are TRBV5-1 and TRBJ1-6; no clear D gene. The germline V gene has CDR1 SGHRS and CDR2 YFSETQ. V lost 5 bases and J 12 bases, leaving 12 bases between the germline ends. The CDR3 runs 12 residues. The CDR3, as DNA: TGCGCCAGCAGTTTGAGCGTTGGACCCCTCCACTTT. This codes for CASSLSVGPLHF.

This clonotype was found a few times. This chain connects TRBV6-2 or TRBV6-3 to TRBJ1-4; D may be TRBD1 (5 bases). Germline assignment: CDR1 MNHEY and CDR2 SVGEGT. V was pared by 6 bases and J by 6 bases, with 17 bases between. The CDR3 is 15 residues long. CDR3 in amino acids: CASSPGHSGDEKLFF. The CDR3 nucleotides are TGTGCCAGCAGCCCTGGACATTCCGGCGATGAAAAACTGTTTTTT.

This chain links TRBV10-1 with TRBJ2-3; D remains unclear. V was cut by 4 bases and J by 5 bases, with 4 bases left in between. CDR3 length: 11 residues. CDR1 is WNHNN and CDR2 is SYGVQD in the germline V gene (reference sequence). The DNA of the CDR3 is TGCGCCAGCAGTGTGCGAGATACGCAGTATTTT. This codes for CASSVRDTQYF.

This clonotype appeared many times. The rearrangement uses TRBV12-3 or TRBV12-4 and TRBJ2-1, with D maybe TRBD1 (6 bases). With 1 base removed from V and 5 bases from J, the gap between germline ends came to 12 bases. The CDR3 is 15 amino acids. Here the CDR3 reads CASSLENRANNEQFF. The CDR3, as DNA: TGTGCCAGCAGTTTAGAAAACAGGGCAAACAATGAGCAGTTCTTC.

The chain combines TRBV27 with TRBJ1-1; tentatively, D is TRBD1 (5 bases). V was cut by 4 bases and J by 11 bases, with 14 bases left in between. Looked up from germline, CDR1 is MNHEY and CDR2 is SMNVEV (reference sequence). This CDR3 spans 12 amino acids. The CDR3 region is CASSSGAEEAFF. The DNA of the CDR3 is TGTGCCAGCAGTTCCGGGGCGGAGGAGGCTTTCTTT.

This chain links TRBV6-1 with TRBJ1-5; D is unresolved. The ends were cut back, 6 bases at V and 1 base at J, with 16 bases in the middle. In germline, CDR1 is MNHNS, CDR2 SASEGT. The CDR3 contains 16 residues. The CDR3 nucleotides read TGTGCCAGCAGCCCCCAACTAACGGGAAGCAATCAGCCCCAGCATTTT. Protein sequence: CASSPQLTGSNQPQHF.

This rearrangement joins TRBV20-1 to TRBJ1-3; no firm D call. The CDR3 contains 13 residues. Trimming stripped 5 bases from V and 0 bases from J, with 8 bases between. CDR1 is DFQATT and CDR2 is SNEGSKA in the germline V gene (reference sequence). The CDR3 nucleotides read TGCAGTGCTTTATTCCCCTCTGGAAACACCATATATTTT. Its protein is CSALFPSGNTIYF.

This sequence joins TRBV7-2 and TRBJ2-1; no clear D gene. The germline V and J ends were trimmed by 1 base and 2 bases, with 9 bases remaining between them. The CDR3 consists of 15 residues. Germline CDR1 reads SGHTA; CDR2 reads FQGNSA. CDR3 coding DNA: TGTGCCAGCAGCTTAGTCTGGCGTGCCTACAATGAGCAGTTCTTC. Translated, it gives CASSLVWRAYNEQFF. Using reference TRBV7-2 and TRBJ2-1 for the parts outside the CDR3, the full variable domain is GAGVSQSPSNKVTEKGKDVELRCDPISGHTALYWYRQSLGQGLEFLIYFQGNSAPDKSGLPSDRFSAERTGGSVSTLTIQRTQQEDSAVYLCASSLVWRAYNEQFFGPGTRLTVL.

At least ten counts were recorded for this clonotype. The chain joins TRBV12-3 or TRBV12-4 to TRBJ2-2; D is possibly TRBD1 (8 bases). V was trimmed by 6 bases and J by 6 bases, leaving 14 bases between them. The CDR3 sequence is 14 residues long. The CDR3 DNA sequence: TGTGCCAGCAGCCGACAGGGGAGGGCCGGGGAGCTGTTTTTT. Encoded protein: CASSRQGRAGELFF.

In its sample, this clonotype was seen a few times. The V and J genes are TRBV25-1 and TRBJ1-2; the D is unclear. This CDR3 comprises 12 residues. The germline V gene has CDR1 MGHDK and CDR2 SYGVNS. V was clipped by 8 bases and J by 4 bases, with 11 bases between them. CDR3 in amino acids: CASGGEIYGYTF. For the CDR3, the DNA is TGTGCCAGCGGCGGGGAGATCTATGGCTACACCTTC.

This clonotype was observed at least ten times. This sequence joins TRBV29-1 and TRBJ2-1, with 13 bases aligning to TRBD2. CDR1 and CDR2 (germline): SQVTM, ANQGSEA. There are 16 residues in the CDR3. With 4 bases clipped from V and 8 bases from J, the junction kept 11 bases outside the gene matches. The CDR3 is CSVAGLAGHPPYEQFF. The CDR3 DNA is TGCAGCGTTGCGGGACTAGCGGGGCACCCCCCCTATGAGCAGTTCTTC.

This sequence joins TRBV7-8 and TRBJ1-1, with D possibly matching TRBD1 (6 bases). Trimming took 1 base from V and 4 from J, leaving 10 bases between them. CDR1 is SGHVS and CDR2 is FQNEAQ in the germline V gene. The CDR3 is 14 amino acids. The CDR3 sequence is CASSLVTGSTEAFF. DNA for the CDR3: TGTGCCAGCAGCTTAGTAACAGGGAGCACTGAAGCTTTCTTT.

J is TRBJ1-1 and V is TRBV2, with TRBD1 matching over 9 bases. This CDR3 is built from 12 residues. V shed 4 bases and J 9 bases; nucleotides not matched to a gene: 3. The V gene's germline CDR1 is SNHLY and CDR2 FYNNEI. The CDR3 sequence is CASSVQGAKAFF. The CDR3, as DNA: TGTGCCAGCAGTGTACAGGGGGCGAAAGCTTTCTTT.

Ten or more counts support this clonotype. The V and J genes are TRBV11-2 and TRBJ2-3; no clear D. Germline V gene lookup returns CDR1 SGHAT and CDR2 FQNNGV. The CDR3 is 14 residues long. V was trimmed by 4 bases and J by 3 bases, leaving 11 bases between them. CDR3 protein: CASSSPDLTDTQYF. The CDR3 DNA sequence: TGTGCCAGCAGCTCCCCAGACTTAACAGATACGCAGTATTTT.

This chain connects TRBV20-1 to TRBJ2-3, with 7 positions matching TRBD2. J gave up 5 bases and V 5 bases, and 7 bases lay outside the gene matches. The CDR3 loop spans 13 amino acids. Germline V gene data show CDR1 as DFQATT and CDR2 as SNEGSKA (reference sequence). The CDR3 nucleotides read TGCAGTGCTGCCGGGGGGAATGAAGATACGCAGTATTTT. It yields the protein CSAAGGNEDTQYF.

This clonotype was picked up many times. This chain uses TRBV5-1 with TRBJ2-1, with 10 positions matching TRBD2. The CDR3 loop spans 17 amino acids. Trimming removed 1 base from V and 6 bases from J; junction bases left unmatched: 10. CDR1 SGHRS and CDR2 YFSETQ come from the germline V gene. The CDR3 DNA reads as TGCGCCAGCAGCTTGTACCGCCTAGCGGGGGATCCCAATGAGCAGTTCTTC. This gives the protein CASSLYRLAGDPNEQFF.

This clonotype has a count of ten or more. The CDR3 DNA sequence: TGCGCCAGCAGCCCGACAGGGGTGGGAGAAAAACTGTTTTTT. Translated, it gives CASSPTGVGEKLFF. This sequence joins TRBV5-1 and TRBJ1-4; TRBD1 matches 8 bases. Looked up from germline, CDR1 is SGHRS and CDR2 is YFSETQ. The CDR3 runs 14 residues. The junction had 7 bases not matched to a gene; V was cut back by 4 bases and J by 8 bases.

This clonotype was recorded at least ten times. The chain combines TRBV20-1 with TRBJ2-3, with a tentative D call TRBD2 (5 bases). The CDR3 totals 13 residues. CDR1 is DFQATT, CDR2 SNEGSKA, per germline (reference sequence). The V end was cut by 3 bases, the J end by 5 bases, with 12 bases between. CDR3 protein: CSASGVTGDTQYF. The CDR3, as DNA: TGCAGTGCTAGCGGGGTGACTGGAGATACGCAGTATTTT.

The gene calls are TRBV20-1 and TRBJ1-1, with TRBD1 matching 7 bases. Germline CDR1 reads DFQATT; CDR2 reads SNEGSKA (reference sequence). This CDR3 comprises 12 residues. The ends lost 6 bases at V and 6 bases at J; junction bases unmatched: 7. CDR3 DNA: TGCAGTGCCTCGACAGGGATGGCTGAAGCTTTCTTT. Translated, it gives CSASTGMAEAFF.

This clonotype was counted a few times. The chain carries TRBV6-5 and TRBJ2-7, with 7 bases fitting TRBD2. The ends lost 0 bases at V and 7 bases at J; junction bases unmatched: 9. The CDR3 is made up of 15 amino acids. Germline values: CDR1 MNHEY, CDR2 SVGAGI. CDR3 loop: CASSYSLADLWEQYF. CDR3 DNA sequence: TGTGCCAGCAGTTACTCGCTAGCGGACCTCTGGGAGCAGTACTTC.

This clonotype was seen many times. This chain's CDR3 is CASSHSAKGTVWTGELFF. CDR3 DNA sequence: TGTGCCAGCAGCCATAGTGCAAAAGGGACAGTTTGGACCGGGGAGCTGTTTTTT. The chain combines TRBV12-3 or TRBV12-4 with TRBJ2-2, with TRBD1 matching over 7 bases. J lost 5 bases, V lost 6 bases, and 18 bases had no gene match. There are 18 residues in the CDR3.